This TCR beta chain was captured in a study of blood T cell repertoires in COVID-19. At the level of the study: PBMCs, B-cell-depleted T cells, or T cells were the source of the cDNA or gDNA that made up the material.

A Seattle source enrolled patients during active infection and followed them longitudinally. The authors' processing: Estimation of nucleated cell counts was performed using reference gene primer amplification. The table came from immunoSEQ multiplex PCR; TCRdb's copy has only in-frame clones and leaves some out. The V and J calls and clone size are taken from that table; D and trimming were inferred from the DNA. The table records roughly 410,000 clones, over 75% of them present only once. Per the germline V gene, CDR1 is LGHNA and CDR2 is YNFKEQ. The V and J ends lost 0 bases and 7 bases respectively, with 13 bases between them. The CDR3 is 15 amino acids.

This rearrangement joins TRBV4-2 to TRBJ2-1; perhaps TRBD1 as D (6 bases). This sequence was found in a woman between 55 and 75 years old with COVID-19, enrolled during active disease. Material: peripheral blood. This CDR3 reads CASSQEGAGENEQFF. The CDR3 region has the DNA TGTGCCAGCAGCCAAGAGGGGGCTGGGGAGAATGAGCAGTTCTTC.